The 21 T cell receptor beta chains reported below all come from one sample, sequenced in a study of Ad26.COV2.S vaccination and SARS-CoV-2 variants. Sample treatment: over 15 received Ad26.COV2.S at low or high dose, single or two shots; a few received placebo; per-sample allocation not given. Material that was analyzed had been drawn on day 63 after the first vaccine or placebo injection. Here immunoSEQ multiplex PCR was the method, and the copy in TCRdb shows in-frame clones only, minus some. The sample has 350,000 to 550,000 clones, roughly 89% seen once. The sequences come from peripheral blood, collected in a trial of Ad26.COV2.S vaccine versus placebo. The receptor set was obtained from a person between 18 and 65 years old who received the Ad26.COV2.S COVID-19 vaccine or a placebo.

The chain carries TRBV5-1 and TRBJ1-4, with D uncertain. Germline CDR1 and CDR2: SGHRS and YFSETQ. This CDR3 is 13 amino acids long. Trimming took off 3 bases at V and 7 bases at J, with 10 bases between the two ends. The CDR3 spells CASSWSLGEKLFF. The CDR3 DNA is TGCGCCAGCAGCTGGAGCTTGGGTGAAAAACTGTTTTTT.

The chain recombines TRBV9 with TRBJ2-7; D perhaps matches TRBD2 (6 bases). Germline CDR1 is SGDLS and CDR2 is YYNGEE. The CDR3 loop spans 15 amino acids. Deletions cut 0 bases from V and 3 bases from J, with 13 bases between. The CDR3 nucleotides are TGTGCCAGCAGCGTAGCCGGGAGTTACAACTACGAGCAGTACTTC. Residues: CASSVAGSYNYEQYF.

This clone was observed once. The chain carries TRBV10-3 and TRBJ2-3; TRBD2 aligns across 7 bases. V lost 11 bases to trimming and J lost 0 bases; unmatched junction nucleotides: 11. Germline V CDR1 and CDR2: ENHRY, SYGVKD. The CDR3 covers 15 residues. CDR3 bases: TGTGCCGTAGGAGTAGCGGGCTTAAGCACAGATACGCAGTATTTT. As protein: CAVGVAGLSTDTQYF.

CDR3 in amino acids: CASSQEAFSGYQETQYF. The CDR3 DNA reads as TGTGCCAGCAGCCAAGAGGCCTTCTCGGGCTACCAAGAGACCCAGTACTTC. The chain carries TRBV4-2 and TRBJ2-5; no firm D call. CDR1 and CDR2 (germline): LGHNA, YNFKEQ. The V end lost 0 bases, the J end lost 0 bases, and 14 bases lay between the germline ends. The CDR3 sequence is 17 residues long.

Here the CDR3 reads CASSELIMEGYSPLHF. CDR3 sequence (DNA): TGTGCCAGCAGTGAACTAATAATGGAGGGATACTCACCCCTCCACTTT. The chain couples TRBV25-1 to TRBJ1-6; D remains ambiguous. The germline gives CDR1 MGHDK, CDR2 SYGVNS. V lost 2 bases to trimming and J lost 10 bases, with 18 bases between them. This CDR3 contains 16 residues.

CDR3 sequence: CASSLALGEKLFF. The DNA of the CDR3 is TGTGCCAGCAGCTTGGCCTTGGGTGAAAAACTGTTTTTT. The chain is built from TRBV5-6 and TRBJ1-4, with D unclear. The CDR3 has 13 residues. The V gene lost 0 bases and the J gene lost 7 bases, with 7 bases spanning the gap. Germline V gene lookup returns CDR1 SGHDT and CDR2 YYEEEE. The full variable domain, its missing parts supplied by reference TRBV5-6 and TRBJ1-4, is DAGVTQSPTHLIKTRGQQVTLRCSPKSGHDTVSWYQQALGQGPQFIFQYYEEEERQRGNFPDRFSGHQFPNYSSELNVNALLLGDSALYLCASSLALGEKLFFGSGTQLSVL.

This rearrangement joins TRBV2 to TRBJ1-1; a weak D match, TRBD1 (6 bases). With 7 bases removed from V and 2 bases from J, the gap between germline ends came to 17 bases. This CDR3 comprises 15 residues. Per the germline V gene, CDR1 is SNHLY and CDR2 is FYNNEI. CDR3 DNA: TGTGCCAGCACCCCGGGCGGGGACACAAACACTGAAGCTTTCTTT. Translated: CASTPGGDTNTEAFF. Drawing the rest from reference TRBV2 and TRBJ1-1, the complete variable domain is EPEVTQTPSHQVTQMGQEVILRCVPISNHLYFYWYRQILGQKVEFLVSFYNNEISEKSEIFDDQFSVERPDGSNFTLKIRSTKLEDSAMYFCASTPGGDTNTEAFFGQGTRLTVV.

This sequence joins TRBV6-6 and TRBJ1-2; D uncertain. V was clipped by 7 bases and J by 2 bases, with 5 bases between them. The CDR3 loop spans 11 amino acids. Germline CDR1 and CDR2: MNHNY and SVGAGI (reference sequence). This CDR3 is CASTTNYGYTF. In DNA form, the CDR3 reads TGTGCCAGCACCACCAACTATGGCTACACCTTC.

The gene calls are TRBV6-2 or TRBV6-3 and TRBJ1-2; unclear D gene. CDR1 is MNHEY, CDR2 SVGEGT, per germline. V lost 2 bases and J 7 bases, leaving 11 bases between the germline ends. This CDR3 is 13 amino acids long. The CDR3 is CASSYKRVPGYTF. Written as DNA, the CDR3 is TGTGCCAGCAGTTACAAGCGGGTACCTGGCTACACCTTC.

The chain couples TRBV13 to TRBJ2-1, with 8 bases aligning to TRBD2. J gave up 7 bases and V 1 base, and 3 bases lay outside the gene matches. There are 14 residues in the CDR3. CDR1 PRHDT and CDR2 FYEKMQ come from the germline V gene (reference sequence). The CDR3, as DNA: TGTGCCAGCAGCTTAGCGGGGGGGCCTAATGAGCAGTTCTTC. This translates into CASSLAGGPNEQFF.

This chain uses TRBV24-1 with TRBJ2-1, with TRBD1 as a possible D gene (6 bases). Trimming pared 4 bases from V and 0 bases from J, leaving 27 bases between. CDR1 and CDR2 from the germline V gene are KGHDR and SFDVKD. This CDR3 comprises 21 residues. CDR3 protein: CATSEGRGRSGIFSSYNEQFF. The CDR3 nucleotides read TGTGCCACCAGTGAGGGAAGGGGGAGATCTGGCATCTTTTCCTCCTACAATGAGCAGTTCTTC.

The chain has TRBV5-4 and TRBJ2-7; TRBD2 might be the D (6 bases). CDR3 length: 12 residues. Germline V gene sequence: CDR1 SGHNT, CDR2 YYREEE (reference sequence). V was trimmed by 5 bases and J by 11 bases, leaving 17 bases between them. The CDR3 DNA reads as TGTGCCAGCAGGGTCGGAAGGGAGGTGGAGTACTTC. Its translation: CASRVGREVEYF.

The rearrangement joins TRBV6-6 to TRBJ1-2; D unclear. Deletions cut 6 bases from V and 0 bases from J, with 8 bases between. The CDR3 consists of 13 residues. Germline lookup yields CDR1 MNHNY and CDR2 SVGAGI (reference sequence). CDR3 loop: CASSQAANYGYTF. The CDR3 DNA reads TGTGCCAGCAGCCAAGCGGCTAACTATGGCTACACCTTC.

This clone came up a few times. V gene TRBV6-1 combines with J gene TRBJ1-2; D is perhaps TRBD1 (5 bases). The CDR3 has 12 residues. V dropped 2 bases and J dropped 8 bases, with 9 bases sitting between them. Germline loops: CDR1 MNHNS, CDR2 SASEGT. CDR3 DNA: TGTGCCAGCAGTGAACAGGGTTGGGGCTACACCTTC. Its translation: CASSEQGWGYTF.

The chain has TRBV19 and TRBJ1-1; D is possibly TRBD1 (5 bases). V gave up 5 bases and J gave up 1 base, with 14 bases separating them. The germline V gene encodes CDR1 LNHDA and CDR2 SQIVND (reference sequence). This CDR3 is 15 amino acids long. CDR3 sequence reads: CASSPHGAANTEAFF. For the CDR3, the DNA is TGTGCCAGTAGTCCTCACGGGGCAGCGAACACTGAAGCTTTCTTT.

This clone has a single count. The rearrangement uses TRBV5-1 and TRBJ2-5; 10 bases line up with TRBD1. The CDR3 loop spans 16 amino acids. V was clipped by 4 bases and J by 5 bases; unmatched bases: 11. In germline, CDR1 is SGHRS, CDR2 YFSETQ. CDR3 nucleotide sequence: TGCGCCAGCAGCCCTATTCGACAGGGGGCTTGGGAGACCCAGTACTTC. This sequence encodes CASSPIRQGAWETQYF.

The J gene is TRBJ1-1, the V gene TRBV30; possibly TRBD1 for D (6 bases). Germline assignment: CDR1 GTSNPN and CDR2 SVGIG (reference sequence). The V gene lost 0 bases and the J gene lost 4 bases, with 21 bases spanning the gap. The CDR3 runs to 17 residues. CDR3 sequence: CAWSVLGWGAWGTEAFF. DNA for the CDR3: TGTGCCTGGAGTGTACTCGGATGGGGGGCTTGGGGCACTGAAGCTTTCTTT.

The CDR3, as DNA: TGTGCCAGCAGCGTACGAGGGGGGGAAGGCAATGAGCAGTTCTTC. It is translated as CASSVRGGEGNEQFF. The chain employs TRBV9 and TRBJ2-1; TRBD2 might be the D (7 bases). CDR1 SGDLS and CDR2 YYNGEE come from the germline V gene. CDR3 size: 15 residues. V lost 1 base and J lost 6, with 14 bases in between.

This clone appeared a single time. The V and J genes are TRBV19 and TRBJ2-5; 9 bases map to TRBD2. This CDR3 has 13 amino acids. V lost 10 bases and J lost 4; bases outside the gene matches: 7. Germline CDR1 and CDR2: LNHDA and SQIVND (reference sequence). CDR3 residues: CATAGTSPETQYF. The CDR3 DNA reads TGTGCCACGGCCGGGACTAGCCCAGAGACCCAGTACTTC.

The CDR3, as DNA: TGTGCCAGCAGCTCCGTCGGTGGGGCTGCTGAAGCTTTCTTT. This encodes CASSSVGGAAEAFF. This chain uses TRBV7-3 with TRBJ1-1; TRBD1 might be the D (5 bases). V gave up 4 bases and J gave up 6 bases, with 15 bases separating them. CDR1 and CDR2 from the germline V gene are SGHTA and FQGTGA. The CDR3 extends over 14 amino acids.

The count of this clone is one. The J gene is TRBJ2-7, the V gene TRBV23-1; tentatively, D is TRBD1 (5 bases). TRBV23-1 is sorted into the ORF group, with uncertain function. The length of the CDR3 is 19 residues. V dropped 2 bases and J dropped 3 bases, with 26 bases sitting between them. CDR3: CASSQPQYPTIPGRYEQYF. The CDR3, as DNA: TGCGCCAGCAGTCAACCACAATACCCCACAATCCCAGGGCGCTACGAGCAGTACTTC.